The 20 T cell receptor beta chains listed next were all sequenced from one sample in a study of cytomegalovirus exposure and HLA in healthy donors. The PCR was carried out with 60 Vbeta primers and 13 Jbeta primers. Libraries were prepared by immunoSEQ multiplex PCR; TCRdb keeps only in-frame clonotypes and omits some of them. The sample contains 150,000 to 200,000 clones, over 75% of which appear only once. The sequencing input was PBMCs. Receptors originate from a girl under three years old in good health and CMV-seronegative.

About this clone: At one end, the junction sequence differs from germline, possibly due to a read error. The chain employs TRBV7-3 and TRBJ2-1, with TRBD1 as a possible D gene (5 bases). CDR3 length: 15 residues. The germline V gene encodes CDR1 SGHTA and CDR2 FQGTGA. Written as DNA, the CDR3 is TGTGCCAGCAGTTTAAATCCGACAGTCTACAATGAGCAGTTCTTC. Encoded protein: CASSLNPTVYNEQFF.

The rearrangement joins TRBV15 to TRBJ1-6; 8 positions agree with TRBD1. The CDR3 spans 16 residues. Germline CDR1 reads LNHNV; CDR2 reads YYDKDF (reference sequence). J lost 8 bases, V lost 3 bases, and 9 bases had no gene match. The CDR3 spells CATSRGRTGTDSPLHF. CDR3 nucleotide sequence: TGTGCCACCAGCAGGGGAAGGACAGGGACGGATTCACCCCTCCACTTT.

In regard to this clone: Given the absence of the conserved phenylalanine or tryptophan at the CDR3 end, a read error is likely. V is TRBV5-6 and J is TRBJ2-7; no firm D call. The CDR3 is 15 amino acids. The V end lost 4 bases, the J end lost 1 base, and 15 bases lay between the germline ends. Germline-derived CDR1 and CDR2 are SGHDT and YYEEEE. The CDR3 coding sequence is TGTGCCAGCAGCCGCTTGGGTGTCGGGTCCTACGAGCAGTACCTC. This codes for CASSRLGVGSYEQYL.

The chain is built from TRBV7-6 and TRBJ2-2; 9 positions match TRBD2. V lost 5 bases to trimming and J lost 3 bases; unmatched junction nucleotides: 10. Germline V lookup: CDR1 SGHVS, CDR2 FNYEAQ. There are 17 residues in the CDR3. The CDR3 nucleotides read TGTGCCAGCAGCGTTGAGAGCGGGAGGCCCCACACCGGGGAGCTGTTTTTT. As protein: CASSVESGRPHTGELFF.

The genes are TRBV6-5 and TRBJ2-5, with D tentatively TRBD1 (6 bases). V was clipped by 6 bases and J by 2 bases, with 13 bases between them. The CDR3 is 14 residues long. The germline gives CDR1 MNHEY, CDR2 SVGAGI. The CDR3 here is CASSPGRGQETQYF. DNA for the CDR3: TGTGCCAGCAGCCCGGGCAGGGGTCAAGAGACCCAGTACTTC.

This chain joins TRBV6-4 and TRBJ2-3; D perhaps matches TRBD1 (7 bases). Per germline, CDR1 MRHNA and CDR2 SNTAGT. Trimming took off 4 bases at V and 2 bases at J, with 16 bases between the two ends. The CDR3 loop spans 16 amino acids. The CDR3 loop is CASSARGGTVTDTQYF. CDR3 bases: TGTGCCAGCAGTGCCCGAGGGGGGACAGTCACAGATACGCAGTATTTT.

J is TRBJ1-1 and V is TRBV30; 10 nucleotides agree with TRBD1. This CDR3 is 17 amino acids long. Trimming at V came to 6 bases and at J to 5 bases, leaving 18 bases not matched to a gene. The germline gives CDR1 GTSNPN, CDR2 SVGIG (reference sequence). CDR3 in DNA: TGTGCCTGTAGCGGACAGGGGGTGATTCGGGGGTGGACTGAAGCTTTCTTT. It encodes CACSGQGVIRGWTEAFF.

The chain combines TRBV5-6 with TRBJ2-5; TRBD1 matches 7 bases. This CDR3 is built from 16 residues. V trimming: 3 bases; J trimming: 5 bases; junction bases outside the gene matches: 13. Per germline, CDR1 SGHDT and CDR2 YYEEEE. As DNA, the CDR3 is TGTGCCAGCAGCTATATCCGAGACAGGGCGAGGGAGACCCAGTACTTC. It yields the protein CASSYIRDRARETQYF. The full variable domain, completed using reference TRBV5-6 and TRBJ2-5, is DAGVTQSPTHLIKTRGQQVTLRCSPKSGHDTVSWYQQALGQGPQFIFQYYEEEERQRGNFPDRFSGHQFPNYSSELNVNALLLGDSALYLCASSYIRDRARETQYFGPGTRLLVL.

The V and J genes are TRBV6-4 and TRBJ1-2; D might be TRBD1 (5 bases). V lost 6 bases to trimming and J lost 2 bases, with 19 bases between them. The germline V gene has CDR1 MRHNA and CDR2 SNTAGT. This CDR3 contains 16 residues. This CDR3 is CASSPTGGGLNYGYTF. The CDR3 DNA reads TGTGCCAGCAGCCCGACGGGGGGAGGACTGAACTATGGCTACACCTTC.

The rearrangement uses TRBV5-1 and TRBJ2-7, with D perhaps TRBD1 (5 bases). The CDR3 runs 12 residues. CDR1 and CDR2 (germline): SGHRS, YFSETQ. Trimming stripped 4 bases from V and 4 bases from J, with 9 bases between. The CDR3 reads CASSAQGYEQYF. For the CDR3, the DNA is TGCGCCAGCAGCGCCCAGGGATACGAGCAGTACTTC.

CDR3 bases: TGTGCCAGCAGTCCGCGACTGGACTACAATGAGCAGTTCTTC. Its protein is CASSPRLDYNEQFF. V and J are TRBV2 and TRBJ2-1; D call uncertain. Germline lookup yields CDR1 SNHLY and CDR2 FYNNEI. The CDR3 is 14 residues long. V was clipped by 5 bases and J by 3 bases, with 11 bases between them.

The chain combines TRBV29-1 with TRBJ2-3; 13 bases match TRBD2. J was trimmed by 4 bases and V by 7 bases; bases with no gene match: 8. The CDR3 spans 15 residues. Germline V gene data show CDR1 as SQVTM and CDR2 as ANQGSEA. CDR3 bases: TGCAGCGCAGAACTAGCGGGGGGGCATGCAGATACGCAGTATTTT. It codes for CSAELAGGHADTQYF.

This clone was recorded once. This sequence joins TRBV7-8 and TRBJ2-7, with 9 bases that match TRBD1. The CDR3 is 15 amino acids. CDR1 SGHVS and CDR2 FQNEAQ come from the germline V gene. The ends lost 0 bases at V and 3 bases at J; junction bases unmatched: 3. The CDR3 here is CASSLAGQGSYEQYF. The CDR3 DNA reads TGTGCCAGCAGCTTAGCGGGACAGGGCAGCTACGAGCAGTACTTC.

This rearrangement joins TRBV6-1 to TRBJ1-3; D is unclear. Germline V lookup: CDR1 MNHNS, CDR2 SASEGT. Trimming left V 8 bases short and J 4 bases short, with 9 bases between. This CDR3 comprises 12 residues. The CDR3 protein is CASEGFGNTIYF. CDR3 DNA: TGTGCCAGCGAGGGTTTCGGAAACACCATATATTTT.

V usage is TRBV7-9 and J usage is TRBJ2-2, with 12 bases fitting TRBD2. V dropped 5 bases and J dropped 6; count of bases not matched to a gene: 13. The CDR3 has 18 amino acids. Germline V gene sequence: CDR1 SEHNR, CDR2 FQNEAQ (reference sequence). This CDR3 reads CASSPPGLAGKDAGELFF. The CDR3 nucleotides are TGTGCCAGCAGCCCTCCCGGACTAGCGGGAAAAGATGCCGGGGAGCTGTTTTTT.

V and J are TRBV30 and TRBJ2-1, with 14 nucleotides matching TRBD2. The germline gives CDR1 GTSNPN, CDR2 SVGIG (reference sequence). There are 17 residues in the CDR3. J gave up 6 bases and V 3 bases, and 10 bases lay outside the gene matches. The CDR3 DNA sequence: TGTGCCTGGAGAGGGACTAGCGGGAGAATTAAGCTCAATGAGCAGTTCTTC. This codes for CAWRGTSGRIKLNEQFF.

The chain has TRBV15 and TRBJ2-3, with 11 bases matching TRBD2. Germline V gene sequence: CDR1 LNHNV, CDR2 YYDKDF (reference sequence). The J segment lost 2 bases and the V segment lost 0 bases, leaving 4 bases of the junction unmatched. The CDR3 spans 17 residues. For the CDR3, the DNA is TGTGCCACCAGCAGAGATCGACTAGCGGGACTCACAGATACGCAGTATTTT. Protein: CATSRDRLAGLTDTQYF. The entire variable domain, with the rest obtained from reference TRBV15 and TRBJ2-3, is as follows: DAMVIQNPRYQVTQFGKPVTLSCSQTLNHNVMYWYQQKSSQAPKLLFHYYDKDFNNEADTPDNFQSRRPNTSFCFLDIRSPGLGDTAMYLCATSRDRLAGLTDTQYFGPGTRLTVL.

The chain has TRBV30 and TRBJ2-1; TRBD1 is a possible D gene (6 bases). Germline V CDR1 and CDR2: GTSNPN, SVGIG (reference sequence). V lost 2 bases to trimming and J lost 7 bases, with 18 bases between them. The CDR3 is 15 residues long. CDR3: CAWSLYRATWNEQFF. In nucleotides, the CDR3 is TGTGCCTGGAGTCTGTACAGGGCCACTTGGAATGAGCAGTTCTTC.

This chain joins TRBV19 and TRBJ2-7; 7 bases line up with TRBD1. Germline lookup yields CDR1 LNHDA and CDR2 SQIVND (reference sequence). This CDR3 has 16 residues. J gave up 3 bases and V 5 bases, and 13 bases lay outside the gene matches. The CDR3 DNA is TGTGCCAGTAGTGACCGAGCTACAGGGGCCCTCTACGAGCAGTACTTC. Amino acids: CASSDRATGALYEQYF.

This rearrangement joins TRBV6-5 to TRBJ2-7, with D possibly TRBD1 on 6 matching bases. Trimming pared 6 bases from V and 3 bases from J, leaving 18 bases between. CDR1 is MNHEY, CDR2 SVGAGI, per germline. The CDR3 spans 15 residues. The CDR3 loop is CASRTNLGANYEQYF. The CDR3, as DNA: TGTGCCAGCAGAACAAATCTGGGGGCTAACTACGAGCAGTACTTC.